This TCR beta chain was recorded in a study of response to subunit inactivated influenza vaccine. Using its own MiXCR run on the RT-PCR reads, TCRdb lists one record per CDR3 protein. The sample carries approximately 500,000 distinct CDR3 sequences, approximately 14% recorded once. After removal of 0 bases from V and 5 bases from J, the junction contained 5 bases not matched to a gene. Per germline, CDR1 DFQATT and CDR2 SNEGSKA (reference sequence). The CDR3 covers 15 residues. This clonotype occurred a few times. The receptor was isolated from a man in his fifties who received an inactivated influenza vaccine. V gene TRBV20-1 combines with J gene TRBJ2-5; 11 bases are a match to TRBD2. The sequencing used PBMCs from blood, collected about 11 days after vaccination. The CDR3: CSARDGTSGSETQYF. In nucleotides, the CDR3 is TGCAGTGCTAGAGATGGGACTAGCGGCTCGGAGACCCAGTACTTC.